This T cell receptor beta chain was captured by sequencing in a study of regulatory T cells in long-lasting Graves disease. According to the study, TCR beta libraries were built with iRepertoire HTBI primers and CDR3-region Arm-PCR. A single record per CDR3 protein comes from TCRdb applying MiXCR to the multiplex PCR reads. The profile shows 550,000 or so distinct CDR3 sequences, approximately 12% of them singletons. The germline V gene has CDR1 SGHTA and CDR2 FQGNSA. This CDR3 spans 14 amino acids. Trimming took off 4 bases at V and 4 bases at J, with 13 bases between the two ends. Overall study findings and caveats: Repertoires from persistent disease leaned toward TRBV28, TRBJ1-2 and TRBJ2-5.

The table lists this clonotype with a few counts. Its antigen is not identified. Specified time point: newly diagnosed GD, antithyroid drugs for less than 3 months. With RNA extracted from PBMCs as input, the TCR library was made. The same specimen was also included in a second study, on T cells in Graves' hyperthyroidism and ophthalmopathy. That study adds: Researchers ran a first-round RT-PCR on the TCR CDR3 using the HTBI primer set. Stable hyperthyroidism was separated from ophthalmopathy by a model based on 13 V-J features. Model-based prediction identified ophthalmopathy a median around 6.5 months prior to its onset.

The sequencing used peripheral blood mononuclear cells (PBMCs), collected at new diagnosis, from a patient treated with antithyroid drugs. The TCR originated in a woman aged 25 to 39 with Graves disease. This rearrangement joins TRBV7-2 to TRBJ1-1; TRBD1 is a possible D gene (5 bases). CDR3 DNA: TGTGCCAGCAGCTCAACCCAGGGTCGCACTGAAGCTTTCTTT. It yields the protein CASSSTQGRTEAFF.